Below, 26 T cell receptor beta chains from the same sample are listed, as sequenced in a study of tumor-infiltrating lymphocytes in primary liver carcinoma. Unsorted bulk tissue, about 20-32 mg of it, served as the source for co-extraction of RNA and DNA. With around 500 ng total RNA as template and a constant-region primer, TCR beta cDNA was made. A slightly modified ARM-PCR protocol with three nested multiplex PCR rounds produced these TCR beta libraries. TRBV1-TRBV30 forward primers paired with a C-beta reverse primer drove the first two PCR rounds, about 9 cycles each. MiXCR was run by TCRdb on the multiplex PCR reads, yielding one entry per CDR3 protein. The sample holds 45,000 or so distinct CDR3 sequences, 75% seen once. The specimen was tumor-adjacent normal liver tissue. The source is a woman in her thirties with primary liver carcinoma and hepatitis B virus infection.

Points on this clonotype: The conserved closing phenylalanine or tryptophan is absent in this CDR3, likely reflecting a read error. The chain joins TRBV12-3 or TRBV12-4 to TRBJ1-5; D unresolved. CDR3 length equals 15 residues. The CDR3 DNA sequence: TGTACCAGCAGTTCCCGTAAGGGTGGAGGCCAGCCCCAGCATTTG. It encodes CTSSSRKGGGQPQHL.

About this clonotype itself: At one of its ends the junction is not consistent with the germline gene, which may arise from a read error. CDR3 coding DNA: TGCGCCAGCAGTCAAGAGAGTAGCGAGATAGGCTCTGGGGACAACGTCCCGACTTTC. Translation: CASSQESSEIGSGDNVPTF. The rearrangement uses TRBV4-3 and TRBJ2-6, with D possibly matching TRBD1 (6 bases). There are 19 residues in the CDR3. Germline-derived CDR1 and CDR2 are LGHNA and YSLEER.

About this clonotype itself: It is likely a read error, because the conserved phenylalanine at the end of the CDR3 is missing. As DNA, the CDR3 is TGTGTCAGCAGCGCTGAGTTGGAGATCTATGGCTACACCTCC. Translation: CVSSAELEIYGYTS. The chain is built from TRBV4-3 and TRBJ1-2; D call uncertain. Germline V gene lookup returns CDR1 LGHNA and CDR2 YSLEER. The CDR3 covers 14 residues.

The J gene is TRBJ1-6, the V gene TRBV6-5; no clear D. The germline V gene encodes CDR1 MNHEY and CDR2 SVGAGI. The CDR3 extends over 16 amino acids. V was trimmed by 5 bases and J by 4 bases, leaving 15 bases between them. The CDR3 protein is CASSKHSIIYNSPLHF. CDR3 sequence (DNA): TGTGCCAGCAGTAAACATTCTATCATATATAATTCACCCCTCCACTTT.

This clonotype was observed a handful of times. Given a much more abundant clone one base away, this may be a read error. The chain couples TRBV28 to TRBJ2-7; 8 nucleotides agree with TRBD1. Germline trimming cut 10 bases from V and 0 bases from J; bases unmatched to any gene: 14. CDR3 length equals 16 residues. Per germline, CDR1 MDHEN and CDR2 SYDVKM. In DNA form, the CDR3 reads TGTGCCAACAGCCCGACCGGGACAGGCTACTCCTACGAGCAGTACTTC. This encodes CANSPTGTGYSYEQYF.

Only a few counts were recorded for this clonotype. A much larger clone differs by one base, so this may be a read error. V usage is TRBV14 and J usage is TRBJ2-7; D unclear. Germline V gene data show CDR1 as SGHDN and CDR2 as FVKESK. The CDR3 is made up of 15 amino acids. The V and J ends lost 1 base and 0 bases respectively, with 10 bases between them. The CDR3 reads CASSQGQARSYEQYF. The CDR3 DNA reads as TGTGCCAGCAGCCAAGGGCAGGCTCGCTCCTACGAGCAGTACTTC. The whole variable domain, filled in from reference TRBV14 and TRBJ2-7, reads EAGVTQFPSHSVIEKGQTVTLRCDPISGHDNLYWYRRVMGKEIKFLLHFVKESKQDESGMPNNRFLAERTGGTYSTLKVQPAELEDSGVYFCASSQGQARSYEQYFGPGTRLTVT.

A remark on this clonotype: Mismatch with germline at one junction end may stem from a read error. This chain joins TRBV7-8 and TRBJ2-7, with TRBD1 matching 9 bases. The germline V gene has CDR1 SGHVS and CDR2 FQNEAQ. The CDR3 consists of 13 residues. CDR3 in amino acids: CTSGQGRVYEQYF. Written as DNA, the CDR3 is TGTACCAGTGGACAGGGGCGCGTCTACGAGCAGTACTTC.

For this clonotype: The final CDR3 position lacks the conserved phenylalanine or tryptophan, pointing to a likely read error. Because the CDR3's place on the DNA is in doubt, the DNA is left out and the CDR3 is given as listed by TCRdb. CDR3 protein: CASSSPGLHTGELSL. The genes are TRBV12-3 or TRBV12-4 and TRBJ2-2; TRBD2 is the table's D call and was not checked against the DNA. The CDR3 is 15 amino acids long, termini counted.

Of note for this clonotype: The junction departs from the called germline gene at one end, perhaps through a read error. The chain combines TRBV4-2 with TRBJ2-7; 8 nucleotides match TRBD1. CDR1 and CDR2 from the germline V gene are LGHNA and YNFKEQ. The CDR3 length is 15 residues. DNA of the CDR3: TGTGCCGGCAGCCAACACTGGACAGGGTCTTACGAGCGGTACTTC. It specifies CAGSQHWTGSYERYF.

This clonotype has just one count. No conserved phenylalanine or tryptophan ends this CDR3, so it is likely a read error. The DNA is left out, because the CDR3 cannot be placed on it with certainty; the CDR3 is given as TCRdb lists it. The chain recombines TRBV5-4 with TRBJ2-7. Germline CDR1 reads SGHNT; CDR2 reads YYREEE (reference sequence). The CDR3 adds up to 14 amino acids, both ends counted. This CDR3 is CASSPYQGMYEQYL.

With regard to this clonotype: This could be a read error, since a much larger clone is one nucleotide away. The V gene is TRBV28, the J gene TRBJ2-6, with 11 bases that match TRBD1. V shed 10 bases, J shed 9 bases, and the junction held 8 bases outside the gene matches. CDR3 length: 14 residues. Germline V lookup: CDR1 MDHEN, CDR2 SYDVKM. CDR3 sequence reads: CATRGTGGVNVLTF. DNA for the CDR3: TGTGCCACCAGAGGGACAGGGGGTGTCAACGTCCTGACTTTC.

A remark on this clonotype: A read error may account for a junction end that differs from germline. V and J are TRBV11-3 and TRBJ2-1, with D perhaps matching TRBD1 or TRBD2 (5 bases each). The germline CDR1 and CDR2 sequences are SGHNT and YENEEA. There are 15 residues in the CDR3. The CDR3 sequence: CASTFGARPYNEQFF. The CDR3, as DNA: TGTGCCAGCACCTTCGGGGCCCGCCCCTACAATGAACAGTTCTTC.

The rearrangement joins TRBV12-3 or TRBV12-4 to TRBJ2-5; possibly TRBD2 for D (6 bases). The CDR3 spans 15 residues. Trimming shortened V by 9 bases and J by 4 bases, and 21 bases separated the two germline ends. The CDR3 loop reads CASSPANGSRETQYF. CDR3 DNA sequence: TGTGCCAGTAGCCCTGCTAACGGGAGTAGAGAGACCCAGTACTTC.

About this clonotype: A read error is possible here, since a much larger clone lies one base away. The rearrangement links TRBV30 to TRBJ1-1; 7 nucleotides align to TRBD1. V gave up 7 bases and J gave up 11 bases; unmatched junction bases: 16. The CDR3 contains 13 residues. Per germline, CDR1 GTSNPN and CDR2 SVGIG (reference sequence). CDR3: CASSYRGLPHAFF. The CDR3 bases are TGTGCCTCGAGCTACAGGGGATTGCCCCATGCTTTCTTT.

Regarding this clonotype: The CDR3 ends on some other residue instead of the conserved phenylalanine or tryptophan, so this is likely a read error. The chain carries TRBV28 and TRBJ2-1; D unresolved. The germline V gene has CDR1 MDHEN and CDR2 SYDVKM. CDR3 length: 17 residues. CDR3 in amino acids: CASSSPLGTSSYIEQFL. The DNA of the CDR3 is TGTGCCAGCAGTTCACCGTTGGGTACCAGCTCCTACATTGAGCAGTTCCTC.

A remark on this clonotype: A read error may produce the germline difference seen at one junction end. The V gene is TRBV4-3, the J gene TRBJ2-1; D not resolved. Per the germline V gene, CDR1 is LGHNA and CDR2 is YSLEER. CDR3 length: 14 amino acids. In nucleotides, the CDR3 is TGCGCTAGCAGCCACATAGAGTTGGTCAATGAACAGCTCTTC. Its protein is CASSHIELVNEQLF.

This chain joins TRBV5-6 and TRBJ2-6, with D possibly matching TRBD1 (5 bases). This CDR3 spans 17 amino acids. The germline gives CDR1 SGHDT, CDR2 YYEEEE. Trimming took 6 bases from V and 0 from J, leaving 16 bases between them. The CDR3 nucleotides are TGTGCCAGCAATCAGGGCAGCAGCTTCTCTGGGGCCAACGTCCTGACTTTC. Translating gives CASNQGSSFSGANVLTF.

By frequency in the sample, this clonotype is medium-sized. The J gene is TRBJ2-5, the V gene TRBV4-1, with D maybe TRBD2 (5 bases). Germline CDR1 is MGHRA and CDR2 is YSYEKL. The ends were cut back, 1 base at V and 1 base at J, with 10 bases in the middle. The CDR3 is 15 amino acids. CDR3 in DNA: TGCGCCAGCAGCCAAGGTTCAAGCGGCCAAGAGACCCAGTACTTC. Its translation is CASSQGSSGQETQYF.

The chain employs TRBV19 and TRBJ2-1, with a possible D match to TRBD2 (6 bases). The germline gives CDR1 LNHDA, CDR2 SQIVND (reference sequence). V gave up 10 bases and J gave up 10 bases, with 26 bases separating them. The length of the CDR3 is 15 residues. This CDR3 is CATTSGGMPDIEQFF. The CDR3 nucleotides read TGTGCCACTACGTCGGGCGGGATGCCTGATATAGAGCAGTTCTTC.

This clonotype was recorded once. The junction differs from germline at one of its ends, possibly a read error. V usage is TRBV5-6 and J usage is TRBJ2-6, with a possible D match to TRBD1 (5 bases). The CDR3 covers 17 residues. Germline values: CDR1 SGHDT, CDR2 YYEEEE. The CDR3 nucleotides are TGTGTCAGCAGCCATGACAGCACCTTCTCTTGGGCCAACGTCCTGACTTTC. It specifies CVSSHDSTFSWANVLTF.

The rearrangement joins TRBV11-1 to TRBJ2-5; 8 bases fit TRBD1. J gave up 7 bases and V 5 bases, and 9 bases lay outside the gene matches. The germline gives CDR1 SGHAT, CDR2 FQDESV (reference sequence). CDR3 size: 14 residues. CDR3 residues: CASSRAGGTGTQYF. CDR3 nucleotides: TGTGCCAGCAGCAGAGCAGGGGGCACAGGGACCCAGTACTTC.

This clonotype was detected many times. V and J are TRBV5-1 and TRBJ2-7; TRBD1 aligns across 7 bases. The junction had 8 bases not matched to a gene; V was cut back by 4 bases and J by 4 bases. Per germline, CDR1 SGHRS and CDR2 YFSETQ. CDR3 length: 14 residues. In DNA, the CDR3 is TGCGCCAGCAGCCTGACAGGGTCGAGGTACGAGCAGTACTTC. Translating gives CASSLTGSRYEQYF.

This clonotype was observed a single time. The CDR3 is CASMGREGFEQYF. For the CDR3, the DNA is TGTGCCAGCATGGGGAGGGAAGGCTTCGAGCAGTACTTC. The chain has TRBV2 and TRBJ2-7; 7 bases map to TRBD2. The J segment lost 6 bases and the V segment lost 7 bases, leaving 9 bases of the junction unmatched. The CDR3 is 13 residues long. Germline V CDR1 and CDR2: SNHLY, FYNNEI. The whole variable domain, filled in from reference TRBV2 and TRBJ2-7, reads EPEVTQTPSHQVTQMGQEVILRCVPISNHLYFYWYRQILGQKVEFLVSFYNNEISEKSEIFDDQFSVERPDGSNFTLKIRSTKLEDSAMYFCASMGREGFEQYFGPGTRLTVT.

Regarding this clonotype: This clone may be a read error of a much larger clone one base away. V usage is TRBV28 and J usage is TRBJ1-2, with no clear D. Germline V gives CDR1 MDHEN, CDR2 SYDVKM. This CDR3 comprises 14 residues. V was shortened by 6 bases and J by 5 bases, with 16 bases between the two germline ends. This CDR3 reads CASSPPAPNYGYTF. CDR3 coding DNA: TGTGCCAGCAGCCCCCCAGCCCCCAATTATGGCTACACCTTC.

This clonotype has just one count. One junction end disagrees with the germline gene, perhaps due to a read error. The CDR3: CATSGLAGSYNEQSF. As DNA, the CDR3 is TGTGCCACCAGCGGCTTAGCCGGGTCCTACAATGAGCAGTCCTTC. The J gene is TRBJ2-1, the V gene TRBV15; D is ambiguous. Germline CDR1 reads LNHNV; CDR2 reads YYDKDF (reference sequence). The CDR3 has 15 amino acids. Using reference TRBV15 and TRBJ2-1 for the parts outside the CDR3, the full variable domain is DAMVIQNPRYQVTQFGKPVTLSCSQTLNHNVMYWYQQKSSQAPKLLFHYYDKDFNNEADTPDNFQSRRPNTSFCFLDIRSPGLGDTAMYLCATSGLAGSYNEQSFGPGTRLTVL.

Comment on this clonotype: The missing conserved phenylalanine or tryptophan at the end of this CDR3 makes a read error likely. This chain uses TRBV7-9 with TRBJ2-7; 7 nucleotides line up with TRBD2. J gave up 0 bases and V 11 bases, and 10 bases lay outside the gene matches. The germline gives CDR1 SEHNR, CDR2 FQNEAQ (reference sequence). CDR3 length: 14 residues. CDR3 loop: CAYSSGGLSYEQYL. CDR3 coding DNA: TGTGCCTACAGCTCGGGAGGCCTCTCCTACGAGCAGTACCTC.